Following are 2 T cell receptor beta chains from one sample sequenced in a study of T cells in Graves' hyperthyroidism and ophthalmopathy. TCR beta CDR3 sequences were amplified from RNA transcripts. During a first-round RT-PCR of the TCR CDR3, the HTBI primer set was used. TCRdb re-called the multiplex PCR reads through MiXCR, storing one row per CDR3 protein. Of 400,000 to 500,000 distinct CDR3 sequences in the sample, around 15% were seen once. The sequenced sample was blood. All receptors derive from a young man with Graves' ophthalmopathy.

There are a few counts of this clonotype. V and J are TRBV7-9 and TRBJ2-1, with 9 bases fitting TRBD2. Losses at the gene ends were 0 bases for V and 3 bases for J; bases not matched to a gene: 6. Germline assignment: CDR1 SEHNR and CDR2 FQNEAQ (reference sequence). This CDR3 contains 17 residues. CDR3 sequence: CASSLAAGGENYNEQFF. In DNA, the CDR3 is TGTGCCAGCAGCTTAGCTGCGGGGGGGGAAAACTACAATGAGCAGTTCTTC. Supplemented by reference TRBV7-9 and TRBJ2-1, the full variable domain reads DTGVSQNPRHKITKRGQNVTFRCDPISEHNRLYWYRQTLGQGPEFLTYFQNEAQLEKSRLLSDRFSAERPKGSFSTLEIQRTEQGDSAMYLCASSLAAGGENYNEQFFGPGTRLTVL.

This clonotype was recorded many times. The gene calls are TRBV27 and TRBJ1-1; D call uncertain. Trimming removed 2 bases at V and 1 base at J, with 26 bases between. Germline lookup yields CDR1 MNHEY and CDR2 SMNVEV (reference sequence). CDR3 length: 20 amino acids. CDR3 DNA sequence: TGTGCCAGCAGTTTAACCCGGACGATGGGCCCCCGGGCCCCGAACACTGAAGCTTTCTTT. Translating it yields CASSLTRTMGPRAPNTEAFF.